The text below deals with one TCR beta chain. The germline V gene has CDR1 MNHEY and CDR2 SMNVEV (reference sequence). The V gene end was trimmed by 1 base and the J gene end by 4 bases; junction bases not matched to a gene: 11. The CDR3 has 18 residues. This entry comes from a study of blood T cell repertoires in COVID-19. TCRdb's copy holds only in-frame clones and misses some; the assay was immunoSEQ multiplex PCR. The sample yields approximately 54,000 clones, 90% seen once. This clonotype was obtained from a man aged 50 or older with acute or convalescent COVID-19. The chain carries TRBV27 and TRBJ2-2; TRBD2 agrees at 8 bases. The sequencing sample was made of peripheral blood. The CDR3: CASSLLTGGPLSTGELFF. For the CDR3, the DNA is TGTGCCAGCAGTTTATTAACGGGAGGGCCCCTTAGCACCGGGGAGCTGTTTTTT.